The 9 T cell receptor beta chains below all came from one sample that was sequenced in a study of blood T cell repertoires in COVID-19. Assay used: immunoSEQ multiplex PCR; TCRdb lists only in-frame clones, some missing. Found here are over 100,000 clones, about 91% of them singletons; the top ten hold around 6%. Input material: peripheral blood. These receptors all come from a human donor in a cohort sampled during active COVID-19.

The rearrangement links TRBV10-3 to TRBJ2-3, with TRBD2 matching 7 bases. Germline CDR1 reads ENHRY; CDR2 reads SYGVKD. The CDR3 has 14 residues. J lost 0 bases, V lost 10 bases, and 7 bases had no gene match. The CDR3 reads CATNSGTSTDTQYF. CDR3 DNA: TGTGCCACCAACAGCGGGACTAGCACAGATACGCAGTATTTT.

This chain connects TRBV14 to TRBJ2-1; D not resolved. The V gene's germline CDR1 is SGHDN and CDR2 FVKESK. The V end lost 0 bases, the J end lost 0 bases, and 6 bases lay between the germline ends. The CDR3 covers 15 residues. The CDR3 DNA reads TGTGCCAGCAGCCAAGATAGTGGCTCCTACAATGAGCAGTTCTTC. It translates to CASSQDSGSYNEQFF.

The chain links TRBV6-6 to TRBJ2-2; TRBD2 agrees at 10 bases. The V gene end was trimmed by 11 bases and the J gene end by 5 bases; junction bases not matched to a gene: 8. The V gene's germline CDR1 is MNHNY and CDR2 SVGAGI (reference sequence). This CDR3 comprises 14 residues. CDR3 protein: CAGQLAGMTGELFF. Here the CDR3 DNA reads TGTGCCGGACAACTAGCGGGGATGACCGGGGAGCTGTTTTTT.

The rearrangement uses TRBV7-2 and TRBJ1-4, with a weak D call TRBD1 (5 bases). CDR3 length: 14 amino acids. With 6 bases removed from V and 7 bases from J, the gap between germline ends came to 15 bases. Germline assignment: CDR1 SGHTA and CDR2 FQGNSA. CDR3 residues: CASRPDRFGEKLFF. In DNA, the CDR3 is TGTGCCAGCAGACCAGACAGATTCGGTGAAAAACTGTTTTTT.

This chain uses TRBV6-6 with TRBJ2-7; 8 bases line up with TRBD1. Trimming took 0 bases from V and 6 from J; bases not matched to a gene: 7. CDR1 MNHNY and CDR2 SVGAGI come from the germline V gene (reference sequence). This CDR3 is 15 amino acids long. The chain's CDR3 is CASSYSQGASFEQYF. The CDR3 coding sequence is TGTGCCAGCAGTTACTCGCAGGGGGCGTCGTTCGAGCAGTACTTC.

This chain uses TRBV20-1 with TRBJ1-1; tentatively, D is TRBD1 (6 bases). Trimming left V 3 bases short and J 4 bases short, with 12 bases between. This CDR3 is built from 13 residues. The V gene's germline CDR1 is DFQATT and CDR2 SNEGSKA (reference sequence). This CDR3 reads CSASGEGVTEAFF. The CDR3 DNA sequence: TGCAGTGCTAGTGGTGAGGGGGTCACTGAAGCTTTCTTT.

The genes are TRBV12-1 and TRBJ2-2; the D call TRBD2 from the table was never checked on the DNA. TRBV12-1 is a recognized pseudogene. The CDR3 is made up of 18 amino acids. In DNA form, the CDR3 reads TGTGCCAGCAGCTTCCCCCACGAACCCAAGAGGATAACCGGGGAGCTGTTTTTT. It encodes CASSFPHEPKRITGELFF.

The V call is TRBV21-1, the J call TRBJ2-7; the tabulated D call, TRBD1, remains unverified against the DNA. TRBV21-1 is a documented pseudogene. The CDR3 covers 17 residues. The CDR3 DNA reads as TGTGCCAGCAGCAAAGGCAATACTCACAGGAGCTCCTACGAGCAGTACTTC. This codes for CASSKGNTHRSSYEQYF.

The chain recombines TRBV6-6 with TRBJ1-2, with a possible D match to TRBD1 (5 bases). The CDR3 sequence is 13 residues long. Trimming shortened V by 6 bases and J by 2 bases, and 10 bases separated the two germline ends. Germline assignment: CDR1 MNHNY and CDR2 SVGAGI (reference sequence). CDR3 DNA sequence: TGTGCCAGCAGGTACGCAGGGAACTATGGCTACACCTTC. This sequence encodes CASRYAGNYGYTF.